The 7 T cell receptor beta chains below were found in one sample sequenced in a study of patients and donors after allogeneic stem cell transplantation. Each CDR3 protein is one row after TCRdb ran MiXCR on the RT-PCR reads. The sample has about a million distinct CDR3 sequences; 18% are singletons. The sample consisted of blood, either unsorted or a sorted T cell fraction (not recorded which). The receptors were sampled from a human donor who was either an allogeneic HSCT recipient or a stem cell or donor lymphocyte infusion donor (not recorded which). It is not recorded whose cells these are; they may come from a transplant donor.

This clonotype came up a few times. CDR3 sequence: CASSLPRAPIGGTDTQYF. Written as DNA, the CDR3 is TGCGCCAGCAGCTTACCCCGGGCTCCAATAGGAGGTACAGATACGCAGTATTTT. This chain links TRBV5-1 with TRBJ2-3; a possible D gene is TRBD2 (5 bases). The CDR3 loop spans 18 amino acids. Germline-derived CDR1 and CDR2 are SGHRS and YFSETQ. V was cut by 2 bases and J by 3 bases, with 22 bases left in between.

The J gene is TRBJ2-1, the V gene TRBV24-1, with D perhaps matching TRBD2 (6 bases). Germline CDR1 is KGHDR and CDR2 is SFDVKD. This CDR3 region has 13 residues. Trimming removed 7 bases from V and 8 bases from J, with 14 bases in between. In DNA, the CDR3 is TGTGCCACCAGCCTTGCGGGGAGCTATGAGCAGTTCTTC. Translated, it gives CATSLAGSYEQFF.

This clonotype has ten or more counts. The J gene is TRBJ2-7, the V gene TRBV7-9; D gene uncertain. The CDR3 covers 12 residues. The ends were cut back, 3 bases at V and 3 bases at J, with 6 bases in the middle. Germline V gene lookup returns CDR1 SEHNR and CDR2 FQNEAQ (reference sequence). The CDR3 sequence: CASSLGYYEQYF. The CDR3, as DNA: TGTGCCAGCAGCTTGGGTTACTACGAGCAGTACTTC. The full variable domain, completed using reference TRBV7-9 and TRBJ2-7, is DTGVSQNPRHKITKRGQNVTFRCDPISEHNRLYWYRQTLGQGPEFLTYFQNEAQLEKSRLLSDRFSAERPKGSFSTLEIQRTEQGDSAMYLCASSLGYYEQYFGPGTRLTVT.

The rearrangement links TRBV7-2 to TRBJ2-1, with 7 bases matching TRBD2. J was trimmed by 9 bases and V by 6 bases; bases with no gene match: 14. Germline V gene data show CDR1 as SGHTA and CDR2 as FQGNSA. The CDR3 is 15 residues long. CDR3 coding DNA: TGTGCCAGCAGTCAGAGCGGGGTGTCCCCCGGTGAGCAGTTCTTC. Translation gives CASSQSGVSPGEQFF.

This clonotype was detected many times. The V gene is TRBV4-2, the J gene TRBJ1-1; no firm D call. The CDR3 sequence is 13 residues long. With 1 base removed from V and 4 bases from J, the gap between germline ends came to 7 bases. CDR1 is LGHNA and CDR2 is YNFKEQ in the germline V gene. As DNA, the CDR3 is TGTGCCAGCAGCCAAGCCGTCTCCACTGAAGCTTTCTTT. Its translation is CASSQAVSTEAFF.

This sequence joins TRBV20-1 and TRBJ2-7; D might be TRBD1 (6 bases). There are 15 residues in the CDR3. V was cut by 3 bases and J by 0 bases, with 15 bases left in between. CDR1 is DFQATT, CDR2 SNEGSKA, per germline (reference sequence). The CDR3 DNA follows: TGCAGTGCTAGCGCAACACAGGGATTCTCCTACGAGCAGTACTTC. Amino acid sequence: CSASATQGFSYEQYF.

The genes are TRBV20-1 and TRBJ2-5; 8 bases agree with TRBD1. V was clipped by 6 bases and J by 4 bases; unmatched bases: 13. In germline, CDR1 is DFQATT, CDR2 SNEGSKA (reference sequence). The CDR3 is 15 amino acids. CDR3 nucleotide sequence: TGCAGTGCCAAGGACAGGGTTGGTTTCGGAGAGACCCAGTACTTC. Translating it yields CSAKDRVGFGETQYF.